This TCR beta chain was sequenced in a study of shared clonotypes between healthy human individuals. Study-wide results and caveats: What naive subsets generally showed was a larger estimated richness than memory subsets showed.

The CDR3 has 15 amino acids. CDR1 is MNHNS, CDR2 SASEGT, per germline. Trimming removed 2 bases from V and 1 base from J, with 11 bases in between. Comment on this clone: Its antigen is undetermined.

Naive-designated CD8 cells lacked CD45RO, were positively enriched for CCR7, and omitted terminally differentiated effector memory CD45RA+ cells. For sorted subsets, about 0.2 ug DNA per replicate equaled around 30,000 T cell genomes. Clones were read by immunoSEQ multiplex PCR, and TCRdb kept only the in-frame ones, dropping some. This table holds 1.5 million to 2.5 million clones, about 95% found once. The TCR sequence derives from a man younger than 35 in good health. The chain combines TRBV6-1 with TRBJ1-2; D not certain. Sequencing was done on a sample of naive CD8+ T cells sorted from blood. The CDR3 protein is CASSEFLGVNYGYTF. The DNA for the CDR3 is TGTGCCAGCAGTGAATTTCTGGGCGTTAACTATGGCTACACCTTC.